The 32 T cell receptor beta chains below all came from one sample that was sequenced in a study of blood T cell repertoires in COVID-19. Sequencing was performed with immunoSEQ multiplex PCR; in TCRdb, only in-frame clones are kept and a portion is missing. The sample shows 70,000 to 75,000 clones, about nine tenths of them seen only once. The material sequenced was peripheral blood. All receptors derive from a human donor in a cohort sampled during active COVID-19.

This clone was observed a handful of times. Other DNA sequences in the sample encode the same CDR3. This chain links TRBV7-3 with TRBJ2-1; D may be TRBD2 (6 bases). Germline V lookup: CDR1 SGHTA, CDR2 FQGTGA. Between the trimmed V and J ends, which lost 4 bases and 0 bases, there was a span of 10 bases. The length of the CDR3 is 15 residues. DNA for the CDR3: TGTGCCAGCAGCTCGACCGGGGGCTCCTACAATGAGCAGTTCTTC. Translating it yields CASSSTGGSYNEQFF.

This rearrangement joins TRBV9 to TRBJ2-2, with 9 bases aligning to TRBD2. The CDR3 loop spans 18 amino acids. V lost 1 base and J lost 4; bases outside the gene matches: 11. Per germline, CDR1 SGDLS and CDR2 YYNGEE. This CDR3 is CASSVTSGQTSGTGELFF. CDR3 bases: TGTGCCAGCAGCGTAACTAGCGGGCAGACCAGCGGCACCGGGGAGCTGTTTTTT.

This clone occurred once. The genes are TRBV28 and TRBJ1-2; unclear D gene. Germline values: CDR1 MDHEN, CDR2 SYDVKM. This CDR3 region has 14 residues. V was pared by 6 bases and J by 0 bases, with 11 bases between. The CDR3 reads CASRGTATNYGYTF. Here the CDR3 DNA reads TGTGCCAGCAGGGGTACAGCAACTAACTATGGCTACACCTTC.

This chain connects TRBV4-3 to TRBJ2-7; 7 nucleotides match TRBD2. Germline V gene lookup returns CDR1 LGHNA and CDR2 YSLEER. The CDR3 consists of 14 residues. The V and J ends lost 2 bases and 5 bases, in that order; junction bases with no gene match: 6. This CDR3 is CASSQTTSVHEQYF. CDR3 bases: TGCGCCAGCAGCCAAACAACTAGCGTCCACGAGCAGTACTTC.

As to this clone: The junction departs from the called germline gene at one end, perhaps through a read error. The same CDR3 also results from other DNA sequences found in this sample. This sequence joins TRBV9 and TRBJ2-7; D perhaps matches TRBD2 (6 bases). The CDR3 extends over 13 amino acids. CDR1 SGDLS and CDR2 YYNGEE come from the germline V gene. Here the CDR3 DNA reads TGTGCCAGTAGCGTAGACGGCGGGAACGAGCAGTACTTC. Amino acids: CASSVDGGNEQYF.

This sequence joins TRBV28 and TRBJ1-1; D is perhaps TRBD1 (6 bases). The CDR3 is made up of 14 amino acids. CDR1 and CDR2 (germline): MDHEN, SYDVKM. The V gene lost 6 bases and the J gene lost 10 bases, with 21 bases spanning the gap. CDR3 amino acids: CASSRPPGEGGAFF. CDR3 bases: TGTGCCAGCAGCCGGCCGCCCGGGGAGGGGGGAGCTTTCTTT.

This clone came up once. V gene TRBV5-1 combines with J gene TRBJ2-6, with D perhaps TRBD2 (5 bases). The CDR3 loop spans 16 amino acids. Germline CDR1 and CDR2: SGHRS and YFSETQ. The V end was cut by 4 bases, the J end by 0 bases, with 11 bases between. The CDR3 protein is CASSAEVYSGANVLTF. Here the CDR3 DNA reads TGCGCCAGCAGCGCGGAGGTTTACTCTGGGGCCAACGTCCTGACTTTC.

The V and J genes are TRBV24-1 and TRBJ2-1; TRBD2 matches at 9 bases. V was clipped by 6 bases and J by 7 bases; unmatched bases: 9. This CDR3 is 15 amino acids long. Germline lookup yields CDR1 KGHDR and CDR2 SFDVKD. The CDR3: CATSPRGSGSNEQFF. The CDR3 DNA reads as TGTGCCACCAGTCCCCGTGGTAGCGGGAGTAATGAGCAGTTCTTC.

V and J are TRBV28 and TRBJ1-1; D might be TRBD1 (5 bases). V dropped 5 bases and J dropped 3 bases, with 13 bases sitting between them. Germline V gene sequence: CDR1 MDHEN, CDR2 SYDVKM. The CDR3 covers 14 residues. CDR3 amino acids: CASSPGQGYTEAFF. CDR3 nucleotide sequence: TGTGCCAGCAGTCCTGGCCAGGGTTACACTGAAGCTTTCTTT.

The rearrangement joins TRBV7-2 to TRBJ2-5; D may be TRBD1 (6 bases). With 1 base removed from V and 5 bases from J, the gap between germline ends came to 14 bases. The CDR3 contains 15 residues. The V gene's germline CDR1 is SGHTA and CDR2 FQGNSA. DNA of the CDR3: TGTGCCAGCAGCTTAGTCCAGGGGAGAGGGGAGACCCAGTACTTC. Encoded protein: CASSLVQGRGETQYF. Full variable domain (rest looked up from reference TRBV7-2 and TRBJ2-5): GAGVSQSPSNKVTEKGKDVELRCDPISGHTALYWYRQSLGQGLEFLIYFQGNSAPDKSGLPSDRFSAERTGGSVSTLTIQRTQQEDSAVYLCASSLVQGRGETQYFGPGTRLLVL.

This clone was seen only a few times. The chain uses TRBV3-1 (or the pseudogene TRBV3-2) and TRBJ2-7; possibly TRBD2 for D (6 bases). The germline gives CDR1 LGHDT, CDR2 YNNKEL (reference sequence). The V end lost 4 bases, the J end lost 4 bases, and 17 bases lay between the germline ends. This CDR3 region has 15 residues. The CDR3: CASSPGPQRAYEQYF. The CDR3 DNA is TGTGCCAGCAGCCCGGGGCCTCAGCGGGCTTACGAGCAGTACTTC.

V and J are TRBV5-4 and TRBJ2-1, with 13 nucleotides matching TRBD2. CDR3 length equals 16 residues. Germline CDR1 is SGHNT and CDR2 is YYREEE (reference sequence). Trimming cost V 4 bases and J 7 bases; bases outside gene matches: 8. The CDR3 nucleotides are TGTGCCAGCAGCCCGGGACTAGCGGGACAGTCAAATGAGCAGTTCTTC. This translates into CASSPGLAGQSNEQFF.

In its sample, this clone ranks as medium-sized. The rearrangement uses TRBV29-1 and TRBJ2-1, with D perhaps TRBD2 (6 bases). V was clipped by 7 bases and J by 0 bases, with 16 bases between them. CDR1 is SQVTM and CDR2 is ANQGSEA in the germline V gene. The CDR3 sequence is 15 residues long. The CDR3 loop is CSGASVADSYNEQFF. The CDR3 nucleotides read TGCAGCGGGGCGTCGGTAGCGGACTCCTACAATGAGCAGTTCTTC.

The chain has TRBV19 and TRBJ2-5; 7 nucleotides line up with TRBD2. The V gene end was trimmed by 5 bases and the J gene end by 5 bases; junction bases not matched to a gene: 8. CDR1 and CDR2 (germline): LNHDA, SQIVND (reference sequence). This CDR3 has 14 amino acids. DNA for the CDR3: TGTGCCAGTAGTCCGCCCGGGGGGAGGGAGACCCAGTACTTC. Translated: CASSPPGGRETQYF. Drawing the rest from reference TRBV19 and TRBJ2-5, the complete variable domain is DGGITQSPKYLFRKEGQNVTLSCEQNLNHDAMYWYRQDPGQGLRLIYYSQIVNDFQKGDIAEGYSVSREKKESFPLTVTSAQKNPTAFYLCASSPPGGRETQYFGPGTRLLVL.

The chain links TRBV13 to TRBJ2-2, with a weak D call TRBD2 (6 bases). V lost 1 base and J lost 1, with 7 bases in between. Germline CDR1 PRHDT, CDR2 FYEKMQ (reference sequence). CDR3 length: 15 residues. The CDR3, as DNA: TGTGCCAGCAGCTTAGTTAGCGGGAACACCGGGGAGCTGTTTTTT. Its protein is CASSLVSGNTGELFF.

This chain joins TRBV10-3 and TRBJ2-1; TRBD2 agrees at 9 bases. The germline CDR1 and CDR2 sequences are ENHRY and SYGVKD. This CDR3 spans 16 amino acids. Unmatched junction bases numbered 9, after V lost 4 bases and J lost 5 bases. The CDR3 region has the DNA TGTGCCATCAGTGTATTAGCGGGAGCGGGGAACAATGAGCAGTTCTTC. Protein product: CAISVLAGAGNNEQFF.

This chain connects TRBV4-3 to TRBJ2-1, with 9 positions matching TRBD2. V lost 0 bases to trimming and J lost 5 bases; unmatched junction nucleotides: 2. There are 15 residues in the CDR3. Germline CDR1 and CDR2: LGHNA and YSLEER. Written as DNA, the CDR3 is TGCGCCAGCAGCCAAGAGGGACTAGCCCACAATGAGCAGTTCTTC. Residues: CASSQEGLAHNEQFF.

The CDR3 protein is CASRLTSGTDTQYF. CDR3 nucleotides: TGTGCCAGCAGGTTGACTAGCGGCACAGATACGCAGTATTTT. The V gene is TRBV28, the J gene TRBJ2-3, with 8 bases matching TRBD2. The ends lost 6 bases at V and 1 base at J; junction bases unmatched: 3. CDR1 is MDHEN, CDR2 SYDVKM, per germline. The CDR3 consists of 14 residues.

The chain links TRBV5-4 to TRBJ2-2, with D possibly TRBD2 on 6 matching bases. Germline-derived CDR1 and CDR2 are SGHNT and YYREEE (reference sequence). The CDR3 is made up of 15 amino acids. Trimming left V 4 bases short and J 2 bases short, with 12 bases between. The CDR3 spells CASSAGTFNTGELFF. CDR3 sequence (DNA): TGTGCCAGCAGCGCCGGGACTTTTAACACCGGGGAGCTGTTTTTT.

DNA for the CDR3: TGTGCCAGCAGCGTATACTCCGAAAAACTGTTTTTT. It translates to CASSVYSEKLFF. This chain uses TRBV7-2 with TRBJ1-4; D is uncertain. The CDR3 runs 12 residues. V was pared by 5 bases and J by 8 bases, with 9 bases between. Germline CDR1 and CDR2: SGHTA and FQGNSA.

The chain carries TRBV18 and TRBJ2-2; perhaps TRBD1 as D (5 bases). Germline loops: CDR1 KGHSH, CDR2 LQKENI. The CDR3 loop spans 16 amino acids. The V end was cut by 4 bases, the J end by 3 bases, with 15 bases between. The CDR3, as DNA: TGTGCCAGCTCACTGAGGCCCCAGGGATACACCGGGGAGCTGTTTTTT. As protein: CASSLRPQGYTGELFF. The full variable domain, rest sourced from reference TRBV18 and TRBJ2-2, is NAGVMQNPRHLVRRRGQEARLRCSPMKGHSHVYWYRQLPEEGLKFMVYLQKENIIDESGMPKERFSAEFPKEGPSILRIQQVVRGDSAAYFCASSLRPQGYTGELFFGEGSRLTVL.

V is TRBV20-1 and J is TRBJ2-1; 7 bases agree with TRBD2. V lost 3 bases, J lost 8 bases, and 10 bases stayed unmatched. In germline, CDR1 is DFQATT, CDR2 SNEGSKA (reference sequence). This CDR3 is built from 14 residues. CDR3 DNA sequence: TGCAGTGCTAGTCGTCGGACTAGTTTTCATGAGCAGTTCTTC. It is translated as CSASRRTSFHEQFF.

The genes are TRBV7-9 and TRBJ2-1, with 11 bases matching TRBD2. Germline-derived CDR1 and CDR2 are SEHNR and FQNEAQ (reference sequence). The CDR3 is 15 amino acids. The trim removed 5 bases at V and 4 bases at J, leaving 4 bases unmatched. CDR3: CASSIGTSGYNEQFF. CDR3 nucleotide sequence: TGTGCCAGCAGCATTGGGACTAGCGGTTACAATGAGCAGTTCTTC.

The J gene is TRBJ2-7, the V gene TRBV4-1; D may be TRBD1 (5 bases). The V end lost 0 bases, the J end lost 3 bases, and 9 bases lay between the germline ends. The CDR3 runs 14 residues. Germline CDR1 reads MGHRA; CDR2 reads YSYEKL. The CDR3 DNA reads TGCGCCAGCAGCCAAGAACGACAGATCTACGAGCAGTACTTC. It codes for CASSQERQIYEQYF.

This chain joins TRBV12-3 or TRBV12-4 and TRBJ1-5; D possibly corresponds to TRBD1 (5 bases). The CDR3 extends over 12 amino acids. V shed 6 bases and J shed 10 bases, with 13 bases lying between them. As DNA, the CDR3 is TGTGCCAGCAGAAGAACAGGTTCCCCCCAGCATTTT. Protein sequence: CASRRTGSPQHF.

This chain joins TRBV7-3 and TRBJ2-7; D might be TRBD1 (5 bases). Trimming took 1 base from V and 2 from J, leaving 9 bases between them. The CDR3 has 14 residues. Germline V gene data show CDR1 as SGHTA and CDR2 as FQGTGA. CDR3 region: CASSLSGAAYEQYF. The CDR3 DNA reads TGTGCCAGCAGCTTAAGTGGGGCGGCCTACGAGCAGTACTTC.

CDR3 residues: CASAGGGPLSEQYF. CDR3 coding DNA: TGTGCCAGCGCGGGAGGCGGACCCTTATCCGAGCAGTACTTC. The chain couples TRBV27 to TRBJ2-7, with TRBD2 matching 8 bases. The CDR3 is made up of 14 amino acids. V lost 8 bases and J lost 6; bases outside the gene matches: 12. Germline CDR1 is MNHEY and CDR2 is SMNVEV (reference sequence).

The chain joins TRBV28 to TRBJ2-1; 14 nucleotides align to TRBD2. The germline V gene has CDR1 MDHEN and CDR2 SYDVKM. This CDR3 is 17 amino acids long. With 4 bases clipped from V and 6 bases from J, the junction kept 8 bases outside the gene matches. The CDR3 protein is CASSSIGTSGRINEQFF. For the CDR3, the DNA is TGTGCCAGCAGTTCCATTGGGACTAGCGGGAGAATCAATGAGCAGTTCTTC.

This chain links TRBV7-2 with TRBJ1-2; D is undetermined. CDR1 is SGHTA, CDR2 FQGNSA, per germline. Trimming took 3 bases from V and 2 from J, leaving 10 bases between them. The CDR3 contains 14 residues. The CDR3 loop is CASSLSGSNYGYTF. The CDR3 bases are TGTGCCAGCAGCTTGTCCGGGTCCAACTATGGCTACACCTTC.

This clone appeared once. This chain joins TRBV11-2 and TRBJ2-7; TRBD2 matches 10 bases. V gave up 2 bases and J gave up 0 bases; unmatched junction bases: 4. The CDR3 spans 16 residues. Germline CDR1 SGHAT, CDR2 FQNNGV. CDR3 sequence reads: CASSLNLAGASYEQYF. As DNA, the CDR3 is TGTGCCAGCAGCTTAAATCTAGCGGGGGCCTCCTACGAGCAGTACTTC.

The CDR3 sequence: CASSLNRMNTEAFF. For the CDR3, the DNA is TGTGCCAGCAGCTTGAACAGGATGAACACTGAAGCTTTCTTT. The chain has TRBV11-2 and TRBJ1-1, with TRBD1 as a possible D gene (5 bases). This CDR3 is 14 amino acids long. The germline CDR1 and CDR2 sequences are SGHAT and FQNNGV. V was trimmed by 3 bases and J by 0 bases, leaving 8 bases between them. Drawing the rest from reference TRBV11-2 and TRBJ1-1, the complete variable domain is EAGVAQSPRYKIIEKRQSVAFWCNPISGHATLYWYQQILGQGPKLLIQFQNNGVVDDSQLPKDRFSAERLKGVDSTLKIQPAKLEDSAVYLCASSLNRMNTEAFFGQGTRLTVV.

The chain has TRBV3-1 (or the pseudogene TRBV3-2) and TRBJ2-7, with 11 bases aligning to TRBD1. The CDR3 spans 16 residues. Germline assignment: CDR1 LGHDT and CDR2 YNNKEL (reference sequence). V lost 3 bases to trimming and J lost 3 bases; unmatched junction nucleotides: 7. The DNA for the CDR3 is TGTGCCAGCAGCCACTCCCCCGGGACAGGGGGCTACGAGCAGTACTTC. Translating gives CASSHSPGTGGYEQYF.